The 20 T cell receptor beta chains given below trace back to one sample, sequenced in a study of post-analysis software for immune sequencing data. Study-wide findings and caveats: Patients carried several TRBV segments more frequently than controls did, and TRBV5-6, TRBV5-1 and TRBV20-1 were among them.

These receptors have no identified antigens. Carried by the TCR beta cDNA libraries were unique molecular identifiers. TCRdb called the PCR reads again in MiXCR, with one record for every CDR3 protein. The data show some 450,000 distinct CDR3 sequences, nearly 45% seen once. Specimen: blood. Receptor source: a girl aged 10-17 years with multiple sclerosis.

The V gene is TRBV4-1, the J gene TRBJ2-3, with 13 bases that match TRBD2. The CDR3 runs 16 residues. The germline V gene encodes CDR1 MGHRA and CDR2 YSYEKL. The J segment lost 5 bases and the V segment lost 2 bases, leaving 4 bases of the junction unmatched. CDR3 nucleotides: TGCGCCAGCAGCCAAAGGACTAGCGGGAGAGGAGATACGCAGTATTTT. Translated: CASSQRTSGRGDTQYF.

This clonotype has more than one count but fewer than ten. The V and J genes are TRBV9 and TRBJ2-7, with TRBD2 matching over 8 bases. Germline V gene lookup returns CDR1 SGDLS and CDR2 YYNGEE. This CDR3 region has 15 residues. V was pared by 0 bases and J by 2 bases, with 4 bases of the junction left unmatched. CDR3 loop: CASSVASAGAYEQYF. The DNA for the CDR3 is TGTGCCAGCAGCGTAGCGTCAGCGGGAGCCTACGAGCAGTACTTC.

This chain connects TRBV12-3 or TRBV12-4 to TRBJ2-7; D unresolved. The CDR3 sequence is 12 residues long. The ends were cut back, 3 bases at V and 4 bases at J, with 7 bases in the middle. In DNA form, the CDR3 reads TGTGCCAGCAGTTTTATTCTATACGAGCAGTACTTC. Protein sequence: CASSFILYEQYF.

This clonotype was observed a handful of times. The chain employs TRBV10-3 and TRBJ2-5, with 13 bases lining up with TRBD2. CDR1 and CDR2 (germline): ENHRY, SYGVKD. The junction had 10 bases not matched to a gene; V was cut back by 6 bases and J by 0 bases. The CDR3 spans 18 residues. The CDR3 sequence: CAIRPGLAGRLDQETQYF. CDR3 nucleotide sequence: TGTGCCATCAGGCCGGGACTAGCGGGAAGACTAGACCAAGAGACCCAGTACTTC.

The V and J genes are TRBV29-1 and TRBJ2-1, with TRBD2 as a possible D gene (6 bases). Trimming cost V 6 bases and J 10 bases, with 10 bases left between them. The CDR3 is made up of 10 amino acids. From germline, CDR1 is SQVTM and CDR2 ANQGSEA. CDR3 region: CSVLREEQFF. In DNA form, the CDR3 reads TGCAGCGTCTTACGGGAGGAGCAGTTCTTC.

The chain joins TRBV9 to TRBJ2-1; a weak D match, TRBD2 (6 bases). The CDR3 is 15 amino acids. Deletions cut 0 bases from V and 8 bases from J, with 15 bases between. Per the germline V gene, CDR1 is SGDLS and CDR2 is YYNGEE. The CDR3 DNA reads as TGTGCCAGCAGCGTAGCCGGGACTCGGGTATATGAGCAGTTCTTC. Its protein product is CASSVAGTRVYEQFF.

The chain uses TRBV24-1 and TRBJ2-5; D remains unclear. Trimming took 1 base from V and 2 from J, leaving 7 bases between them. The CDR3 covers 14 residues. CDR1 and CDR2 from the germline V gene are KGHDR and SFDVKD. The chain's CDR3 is CATSDFNRQETQYF. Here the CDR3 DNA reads TGTGCCACCAGTGATTTCAACAGACAAGAGACCCAGTACTTC.

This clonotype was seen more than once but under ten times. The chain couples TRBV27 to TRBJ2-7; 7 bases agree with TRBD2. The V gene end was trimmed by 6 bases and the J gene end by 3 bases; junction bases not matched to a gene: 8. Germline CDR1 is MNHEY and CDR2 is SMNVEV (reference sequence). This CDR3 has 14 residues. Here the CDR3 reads CASRPGPSGYEQYF. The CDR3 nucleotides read TGTGCCAGCAGGCCGGGGCCTAGCGGCTACGAGCAGTACTTC.

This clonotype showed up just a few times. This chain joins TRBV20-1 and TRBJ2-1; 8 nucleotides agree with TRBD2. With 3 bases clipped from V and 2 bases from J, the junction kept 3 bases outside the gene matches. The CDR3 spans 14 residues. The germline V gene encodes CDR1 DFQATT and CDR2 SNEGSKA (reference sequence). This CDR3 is CSASGGEAYNEQFF. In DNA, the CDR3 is TGCAGTGCTAGCGGGGGGGAAGCCTACAATGAGCAGTTCTTC.

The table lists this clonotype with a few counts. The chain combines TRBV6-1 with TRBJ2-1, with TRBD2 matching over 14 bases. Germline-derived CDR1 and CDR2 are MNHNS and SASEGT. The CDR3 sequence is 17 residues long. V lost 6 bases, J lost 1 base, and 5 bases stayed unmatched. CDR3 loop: CASRGLAGVGSYNEQFF. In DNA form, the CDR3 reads TGTGCCAGCAGGGGACTAGCGGGAGTCGGATCCTACAATGAGCAGTTCTTC.

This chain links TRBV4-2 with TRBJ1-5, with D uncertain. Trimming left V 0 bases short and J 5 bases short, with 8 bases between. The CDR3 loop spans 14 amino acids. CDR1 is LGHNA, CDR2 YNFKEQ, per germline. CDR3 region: CASSQEGSDQPQHF. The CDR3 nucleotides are TGTGCCAGCAGCCAAGAGGGTTCGGATCAGCCCCAGCATTTT.

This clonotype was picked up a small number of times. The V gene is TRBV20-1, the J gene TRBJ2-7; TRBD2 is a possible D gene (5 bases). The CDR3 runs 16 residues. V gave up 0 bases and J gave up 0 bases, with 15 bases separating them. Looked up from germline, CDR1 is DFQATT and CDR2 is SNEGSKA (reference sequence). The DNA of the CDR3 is TGCAGTGCTAGAGATCCGTTCGGGGAAAACTCCTACGAGCAGTACTTC. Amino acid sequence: CSARDPFGENSYEQYF.

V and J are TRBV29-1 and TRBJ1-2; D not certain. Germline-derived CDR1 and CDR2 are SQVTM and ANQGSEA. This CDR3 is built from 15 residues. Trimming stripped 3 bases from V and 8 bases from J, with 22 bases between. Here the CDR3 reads CSVDQLIGSADGYTF. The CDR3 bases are TGCAGCGTTGACCAGCTAATAGGGAGCGCCGACGGCTACACCTTC.

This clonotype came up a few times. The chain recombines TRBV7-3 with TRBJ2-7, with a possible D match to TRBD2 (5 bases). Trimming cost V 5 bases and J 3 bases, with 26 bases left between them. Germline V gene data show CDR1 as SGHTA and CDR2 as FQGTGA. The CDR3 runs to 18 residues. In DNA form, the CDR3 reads TGTGCCAGCAGCCCAACATCTATATCCCTAGCCTTGGGCTACGAGCAGTACTTC. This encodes CASSPTSISLALGYEQYF. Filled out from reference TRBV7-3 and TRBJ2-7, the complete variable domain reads GAGVSQTPSNKVTEKGKYVELRCDPISGHTALYWYRQSLGQGPEFLIYFQGTGAADDSGLPNDRFFAVRPEGSVSTLKIQRTERGDSAVYLCASSPTSISLALGYEQYFGPGTRLTVT.

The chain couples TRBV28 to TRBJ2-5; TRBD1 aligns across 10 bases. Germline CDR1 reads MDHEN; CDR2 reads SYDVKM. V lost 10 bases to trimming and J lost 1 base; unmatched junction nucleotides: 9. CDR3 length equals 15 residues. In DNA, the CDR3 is TGTGCCATCCGGGGCCGGACAGGGGGCCAAGAGACCCAGTACTTC. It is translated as CAIRGRTGGQETQYF.

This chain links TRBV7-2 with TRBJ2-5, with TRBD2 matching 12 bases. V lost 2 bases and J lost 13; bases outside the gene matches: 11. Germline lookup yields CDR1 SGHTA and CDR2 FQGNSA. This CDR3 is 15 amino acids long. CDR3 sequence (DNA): TGTGCCAGCAGCTTACCGACTAGCGGGAGTAACGAGCGGTACTTC. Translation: CASSLPTSGSNERYF.

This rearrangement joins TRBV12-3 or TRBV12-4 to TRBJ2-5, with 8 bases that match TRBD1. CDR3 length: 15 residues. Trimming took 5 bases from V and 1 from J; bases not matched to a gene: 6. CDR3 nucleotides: TGTGCCAGCAGTCAGGGACAGGCAACCCAAGAGACCCAGTACTTC. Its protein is CASSQGQATQETQYF.

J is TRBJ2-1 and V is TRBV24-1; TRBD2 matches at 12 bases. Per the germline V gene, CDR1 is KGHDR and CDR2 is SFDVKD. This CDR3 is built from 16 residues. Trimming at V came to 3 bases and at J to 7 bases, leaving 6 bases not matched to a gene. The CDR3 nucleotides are TGTGCCACCAGTGATCTGACTAGCGGGAGAGGAAATGAGCAGTTCTTC. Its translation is CATSDLTSGRGNEQFF.

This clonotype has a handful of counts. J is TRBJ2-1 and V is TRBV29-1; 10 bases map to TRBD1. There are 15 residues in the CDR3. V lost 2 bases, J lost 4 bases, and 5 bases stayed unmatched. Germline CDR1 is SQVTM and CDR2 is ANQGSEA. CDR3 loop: CSVEKGQGNYNEQFF. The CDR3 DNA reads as TGCAGCGTTGAAAAGGGACAGGGGAATTACAATGAGCAGTTCTTC.

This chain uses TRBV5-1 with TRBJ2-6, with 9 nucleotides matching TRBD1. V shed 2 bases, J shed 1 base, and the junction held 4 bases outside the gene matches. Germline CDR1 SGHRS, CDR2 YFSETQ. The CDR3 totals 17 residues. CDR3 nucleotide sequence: TGCGCCAGCAGCTTCTCCGGGACAGGGTCTGGGGCCAACGTCCTGACTTTC. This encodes CASSFSGTGSGANVLTF.